This TCR beta chain originates from a study of vaccination effects on CD4 cells after COVID-19. Only one count was recorded for this clone. Its antigen is not known. The study's findings and limits: Within healthy vaccinees, only 1 of 255 vaccine-induced clones displayed cross-reactivity with common cold coronaviruses.

V dropped 3 bases and J dropped 7; count of bases not matched to a gene: 6. The CDR3 contains 14 residues. Germline V gene sequence: CDR1 SNHLY, CDR2 FYNNEI. Measured with immunoSEQ multiplex PCR; TCRdb has only the in-frame clones, and not every one. The sample carries some 77,000 clones, under 75% recorded once. Using viral peptide pools, the ViraFEST assay grew out antigen-specific CD4+ T cells prior to sequencing. Having been cultured for roughly 10 days, the cells underwent CD4+ T cell isolation. Among the vaccine recipients, none had a prior SARS-CoV-2 infection, and nucleocapsid antibodies were negative. After approximately 2 million PBMC were placed in each well, they were cultured with roughly 10 IU/ml IL-2 and 8 to 10 ug/ml peptides.

The sequencing used CD4+ T cells from PBMCs cultured with HCoV-OC43 spike peptides, collected before COVID-19 vaccination. Subset noted: HCoV-OC43 spike overlapping peptide pool stimulation. The TCR sequence derives from a human donor who received a COVID-19 vaccine. The chain combines TRBV2 with TRBJ2-1, with 7 positions matching TRBD2. DNA of the CDR3: TGTGCCAGCAGTGATGGGGGGGGTAATAATGAGCAGTTCTTC. This sequence encodes CASSDGGGNNEQFF.